These T cell receptor beta chains were read from a single sample in a study of blood T cell repertoires in COVID-19. Profiling relied on immunoSEQ multiplex PCR, and the TCRdb table lists in-frame clones only, not all of them. This sample has roughly 250,000 clones, with around 85% found just once. Sequenced input: PBMCs or T cells enriched from blood (not recorded which). The source is a woman aged 35 to 49 with acute COVID-19. Both conserved end residues are part of each CDR3. Each record gives: D gene, V gene, clone size, J gene, CDR3 DNA, CDR3 protein. A D gene is named only where the DNA matches it firmly. The listing skips clone size in some rows; elsewhere it reads once, few, many or a size class.

TRBD1	TRBV6-2/TRBV6-3	.	TRBJ2-7	TGTGCCAGCAGTAAACGACAGGGAATCGACGAGCAGTACTTC	CASSKRQGIDEQYF
.	TRBV5-4	.	TRBJ2-5	TGTGCCAGCAGCTTACCACAGGGAACCCAAGAGACCCAGTACTTC	CASSLPQGTQETQYF
TRBD1	TRBV15	few	TRBJ1-4	TGTGCCACCAGCAGAGACAGGGGGGAAAAACTGTTTTTT	CATSRDRGEKLFF
TRBD1	TRBV2	.	TRBJ2-3	TGTGCCAGCAGCCGAGCACAGGGGGCAGACACAGATACGCAGTATTTT	CASSRAQGADTDTQYF
TRBD1	TRBV7-6	.	TRBJ2-1	TGTGCCAGCAGCTTAGGGGACAGGGTTCGGAATGAGCAGTTCTTC	CASSLGDRVRNEQFF
.	TRBV6-2/TRBV6-3	.	TRBJ1-5	TGTGCCAGCAGCTCTAACAGGGAAGTAGAGCCCCAGCATTTT	CASSSNREVEPQHF
TRBD1	TRBV24-1	.	TRBJ2-5	TGTGCCACCAGCGCCACCCCCGGACAGGGGCGAAACCAAGAGACCCAGTACTTC	CATSATPGQGRNQETQYF
.	TRBV24-1	.	TRBJ2-2	TGTGCCACCAGTCCACAGGGCACCGGGGAGCTGTTTTTT	CATSPQGTGELFF
.	TRBV10-3	.	TRBJ1-3	TGTGCCATCAGTGAGGGACACCCGGGTGGCTCTGGAAACACCATATATTTT	CAISEGHPGGSGNTIYF
.	TRBV5-8	.	TRBJ2-2	TGTGCCAGCACCCCCGGTTCAGGGGCTCGGATCGGCGGGGAGCTGTTTTTT	CASTPGSGARIGGELFF
TRBD1	TRBV9	.	TRBJ1-2	TGTGCCAGCAGCCTTACCGGGACAGGGACGTCAAGCTACACCTTC	CASSLTGTGTSSYTF
TRBD2	TRBV2	few	TRBJ2-7	TGTGCCAGCAGATTCGGGACTAGTACCTACGAGCAGTACTTC	CASRFGTSTYEQYF
TRBD1	TRBV27	.	TRBJ1-1	TGTGCCAGCAAGGTTCAGGGGGCGACTGAAGCTTTCTTT	CASKVQGATEAFF
.	TRBV5-1	.	TRBJ2-3	TGCGCCAGCAGCTTCGGAGGCGGGGGCACAGATACGCAGTATTTT	CASSFGGGGTDTQYF
TRBD2	TRBV6-5	.	TRBJ2-1	TGTGCCAGCAGGAGGTCTAGCGGGACAGATGAGCAGTTCTTC	CASRRSSGTDEQFF
TRBD2	TRBV5-1	.	TRBJ2-1	TGCGCCAGCAGCTTGGCCGGGACTAAGCCTGACGGTGAGCAGTTCTTC	CASSLAGTKPDGEQFF